Detailed here is one TCR beta chain. MiXCR was run by TCRdb on the 5' RACE reads, yielding one entry per CDR3 protein. Found here are roughly 160,000 distinct CDR3 sequences, around 10% of them singletons; the top ten hold around 29%. This entry belongs to a study of CD8 T cells in ankylosing spondylitis. V lost 4 bases and J lost 11; bases outside the gene matches: 13. CDR3 length equals 16 residues. CDR1 is MGHRA, CDR2 YSYEKL, per germline. The sequencing input was blood, either unsorted or a sorted T cell fraction (not recorded which). The chain links TRBV4-1 to TRBJ1-4; 10 bases map to TRBD1. This sequence originates from a male donor with ankylosing spondylitis or in good health (not recorded which). The CDR3 here is CASSLGQGTASRKLFF. CDR3 DNA sequence: TGCGCCAGCAGCCTGGGACAGGGGACCGCCTCGAGGAAACTGTTTTTT.